This T cell receptor (beta chain) was observed in a study of T cell clonotyping in hematopoietic cell transplantation. Blood collection times were about day -28 and days 30, 100, 180 posttransplant. Notes on the study in general: Broader posttransplant TCR repertoire diversity was predicted by graft donor and pretransplant recipient Inverse Simpson Index values. Pathologically expanded recipient clonotypes increased progressively from day 30 to day 180 as diversity fell.

The repertoire was sequenced with immunoSEQ multiplex PCR; TCRdb's copy has only in-frame clones and lacks some. The data hold more than 10,000 clones, with 70% to 85% observed a single time. Turning to this clone: Its antigen remains unknown.

CDR1 is SGHNT, CDR2 YYREEE, per germline (reference sequence). The CDR3 runs 16 residues. The germline V and J ends were trimmed by 4 bases and 3 bases, with 17 bases remaining between them. The sample here was PBMCs, taken 100 days after allogeneic stem cell transplant. This TCR derives from a female patient between 40 and 55 years old who had an allogeneic stem cell transplant from a related donor, so T cells may come from the graft donor. Some clones in this sample may be carry-over from other donors' samples. This chain links TRBV5-4 with TRBJ2-1; D remains unclear. This CDR3 reads CASSPAPGTLYNEQFF. The CDR3 DNA reads TGTGCCAGCAGCCCTGCACCGGGTACCCTCTACAATGAGCAGTTCTTC. The variable domain in full, with the rest retrieved from reference TRBV5-4 and TRBJ2-1, is ETGVTQSPTHLIKTRGQQVTLRCSSQSGHNTVSWYQQALGQGPQFIFQYYREEENGRGNFPPRFSGLQFPNYSSELNVNALELDDSALYLCASSPAPGTLYNEQFFGPGTRLTVL.